This T cell receptor (beta chain) was captured in a study of blood T cell repertoires in COVID-19. Study context: The samples span acute and convalescent COVID-19 from the United States, Italy and Spain. PBMCs, B-cell-depleted T cells, or T cells were the source of the cDNA or gDNA that made up the material.

The method was immunoSEQ multiplex PCR; TCRdb's version includes in-frame clones alone and lacks a portion of them. The repertoire includes 200,000 to 300,000 clones, about nine tenths of them detected once, and 2% to 3% sits in the top ten. Germline V gene lookup returns CDR1 SNHLY and CDR2 FYNNEI. The CDR3 spans 15 residues. Trimming removed 8 bases from V and 2 bases from J, with 19 bases in between. Those enrolled in Seattle joined during active infection and were followed longitudinally afterward. This TCR came from a person aged 18-29 years with COVID-19, enrolled during active disease. The sequenced material came from peripheral blood. The chain recombines TRBV2 with TRBJ2-7; D is undetermined. CDR3 DNA: TGTGCCAGCTATCTTGGAGCGTTAGTCCCCTACGAGCAGTACTTC. As protein: CASYLGALVPYEQYF.